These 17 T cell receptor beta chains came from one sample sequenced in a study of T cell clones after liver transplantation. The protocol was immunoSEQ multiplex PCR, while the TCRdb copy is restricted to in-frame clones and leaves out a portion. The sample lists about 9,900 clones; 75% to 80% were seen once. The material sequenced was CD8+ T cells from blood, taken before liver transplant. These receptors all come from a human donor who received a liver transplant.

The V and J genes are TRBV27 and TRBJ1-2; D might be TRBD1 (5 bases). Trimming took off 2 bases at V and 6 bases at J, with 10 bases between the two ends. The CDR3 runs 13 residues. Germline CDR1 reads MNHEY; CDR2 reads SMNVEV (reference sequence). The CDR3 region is CASSLAGRNGYTF. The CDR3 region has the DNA TGTGCCAGCAGTTTAGCAGGGAGGAATGGCTACACCTTC.

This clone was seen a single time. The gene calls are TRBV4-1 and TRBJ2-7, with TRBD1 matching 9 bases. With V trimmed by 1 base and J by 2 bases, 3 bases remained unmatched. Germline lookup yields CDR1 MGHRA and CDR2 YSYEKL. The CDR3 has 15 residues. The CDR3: CASSQGRTGAYEQYF. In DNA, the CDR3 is TGCGCCAGCAGCCAAGGACGGACAGGGGCCTACGAGCAGTACTTC.

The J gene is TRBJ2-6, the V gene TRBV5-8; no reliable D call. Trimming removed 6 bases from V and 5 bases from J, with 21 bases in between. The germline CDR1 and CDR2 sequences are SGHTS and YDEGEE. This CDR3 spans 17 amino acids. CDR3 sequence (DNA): TGTGCCAGCATTCTCATTCATCCACAAAGTCGGGCCAACGTCCTGACTTTC. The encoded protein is CASILIHPQSRANVLTF.

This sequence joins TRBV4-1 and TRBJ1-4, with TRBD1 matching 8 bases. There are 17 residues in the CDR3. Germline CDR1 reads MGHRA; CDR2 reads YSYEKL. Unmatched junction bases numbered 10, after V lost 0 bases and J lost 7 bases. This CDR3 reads CASSQDPMPGGGEKLFF. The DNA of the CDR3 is TGCGCCAGCAGCCAAGATCCGATGCCAGGGGGCGGTGAAAAACTGTTTTTT.

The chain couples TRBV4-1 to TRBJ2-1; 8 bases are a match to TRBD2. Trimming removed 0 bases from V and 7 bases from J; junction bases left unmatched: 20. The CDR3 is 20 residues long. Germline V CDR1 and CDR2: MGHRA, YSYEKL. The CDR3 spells CASSQDLIGRGALNRNEQFF. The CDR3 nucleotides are TGCGCCAGCAGCCAAGATTTGATTGGGCGGGGGGCCCTTAATAGAAATGAGCAGTTCTTC.

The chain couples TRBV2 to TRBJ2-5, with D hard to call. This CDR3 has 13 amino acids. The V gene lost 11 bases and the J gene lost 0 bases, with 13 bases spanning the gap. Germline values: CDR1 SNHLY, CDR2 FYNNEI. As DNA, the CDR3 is TGTGCCCGAAAGTGGGATAACCAAGAGACCCAGTACTTC. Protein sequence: CARKWDNQETQYF.

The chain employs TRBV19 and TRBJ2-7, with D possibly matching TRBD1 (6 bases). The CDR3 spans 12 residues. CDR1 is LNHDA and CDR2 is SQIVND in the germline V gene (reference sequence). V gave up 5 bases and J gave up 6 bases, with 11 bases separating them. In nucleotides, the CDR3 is TGTGCCAGTAGTCTGACAGGCCTCGAGCAGTACTTC. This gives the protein CASSLTGLEQYF.

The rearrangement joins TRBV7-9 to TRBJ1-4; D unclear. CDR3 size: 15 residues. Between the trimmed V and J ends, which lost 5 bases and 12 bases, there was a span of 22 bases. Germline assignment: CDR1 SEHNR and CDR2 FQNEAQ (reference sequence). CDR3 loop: CASSKQTSPEWELFF. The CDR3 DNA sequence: TGTGCCAGCAGCAAACAGACCTCCCCAGAATGGGAACTGTTTTTT.

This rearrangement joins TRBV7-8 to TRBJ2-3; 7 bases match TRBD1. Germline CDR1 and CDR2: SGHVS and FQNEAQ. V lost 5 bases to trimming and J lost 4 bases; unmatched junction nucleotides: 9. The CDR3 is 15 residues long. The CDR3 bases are TGTGCCAGCAGCCTCATGACAGGGCGGTCAGATACGCAGTATTTT. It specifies CASSLMTGRSDTQYF.

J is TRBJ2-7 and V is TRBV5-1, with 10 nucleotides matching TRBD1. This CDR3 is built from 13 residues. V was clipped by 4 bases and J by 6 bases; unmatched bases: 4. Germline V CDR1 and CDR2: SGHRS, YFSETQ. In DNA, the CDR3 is TGCGCCAGCAGCGACAGGGGGCTAGGCGAGCAGTACTTC. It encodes CASSDRGLGEQYF.

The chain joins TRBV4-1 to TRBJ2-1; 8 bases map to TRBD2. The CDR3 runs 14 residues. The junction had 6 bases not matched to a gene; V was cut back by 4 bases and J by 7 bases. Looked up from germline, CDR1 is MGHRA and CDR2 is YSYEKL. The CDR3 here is CASSLSREGNEQFF. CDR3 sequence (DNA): TGCGCCAGCAGCCTCAGTCGGGAGGGTAATGAGCAGTTCTTC.

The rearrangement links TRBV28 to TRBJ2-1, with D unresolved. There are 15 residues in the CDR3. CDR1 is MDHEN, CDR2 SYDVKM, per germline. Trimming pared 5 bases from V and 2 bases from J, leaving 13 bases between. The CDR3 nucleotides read TGTGCCAGCAGTCCCCGGCCGGCCACCTACAATGAGCAGTTCTTC. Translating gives CASSPRPATYNEQFF.

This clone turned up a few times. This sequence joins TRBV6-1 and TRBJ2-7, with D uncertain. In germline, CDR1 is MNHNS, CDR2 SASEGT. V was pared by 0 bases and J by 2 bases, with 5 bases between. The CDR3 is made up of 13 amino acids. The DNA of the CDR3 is TGTGCCAGCAGTGAAGCCTATACCTACGAGCAGTACTTC. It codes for CASSEAYTYEQYF.

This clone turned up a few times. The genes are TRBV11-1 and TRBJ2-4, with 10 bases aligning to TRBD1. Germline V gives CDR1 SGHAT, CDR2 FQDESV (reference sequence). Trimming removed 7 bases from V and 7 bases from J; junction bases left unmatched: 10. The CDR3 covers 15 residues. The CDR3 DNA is TGTGCCAGCACCCCCGGGACAGGGGAGCGTAACATTCAGTACTTC. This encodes CASTPGTGERNIQYF. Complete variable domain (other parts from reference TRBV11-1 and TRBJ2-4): EAEVAQSPRYKITEKSQAVAFWCDPISGHATLYWYRQILGQGPELLVQFQDESVVDDSQLPKDRFSAERLKGVDSTLKIQPAELGDSAMYLCASTPGTGERNIQYFGAGTRLSVL.

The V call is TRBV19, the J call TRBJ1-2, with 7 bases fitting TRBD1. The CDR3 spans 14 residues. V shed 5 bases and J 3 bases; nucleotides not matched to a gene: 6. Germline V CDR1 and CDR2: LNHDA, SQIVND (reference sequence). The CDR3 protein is CASSPSGTDYGYTF. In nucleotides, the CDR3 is TGTGCCAGTAGTCCCTCCGGGACAGACTATGGCTACACCTTC.

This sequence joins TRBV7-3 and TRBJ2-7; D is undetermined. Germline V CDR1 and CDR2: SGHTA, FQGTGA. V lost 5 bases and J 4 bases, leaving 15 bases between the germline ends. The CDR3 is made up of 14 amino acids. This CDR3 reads CASSVLIPNYEQYF. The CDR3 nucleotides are TGTGCCAGCAGCGTCCTAATCCCTAATTACGAGCAGTACTTC. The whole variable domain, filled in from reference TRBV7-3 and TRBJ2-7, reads GAGVSQTPSNKVTEKGKYVELRCDPISGHTALYWYRQSLGQGPEFLIYFQGTGAADDSGLPNDRFFAVRPEGSVSTLKIQRTERGDSAVYLCASSVLIPNYEQYFGPGTRLTVT.

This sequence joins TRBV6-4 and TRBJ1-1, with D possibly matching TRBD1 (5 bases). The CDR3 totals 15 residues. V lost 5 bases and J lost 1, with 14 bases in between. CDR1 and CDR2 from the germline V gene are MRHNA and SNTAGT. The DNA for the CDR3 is TGTGCCAGCAGTCCTTATTCAGGGTCGAACACTGAAGCTTTCTTT. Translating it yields CASSPYSGSNTEAFF.